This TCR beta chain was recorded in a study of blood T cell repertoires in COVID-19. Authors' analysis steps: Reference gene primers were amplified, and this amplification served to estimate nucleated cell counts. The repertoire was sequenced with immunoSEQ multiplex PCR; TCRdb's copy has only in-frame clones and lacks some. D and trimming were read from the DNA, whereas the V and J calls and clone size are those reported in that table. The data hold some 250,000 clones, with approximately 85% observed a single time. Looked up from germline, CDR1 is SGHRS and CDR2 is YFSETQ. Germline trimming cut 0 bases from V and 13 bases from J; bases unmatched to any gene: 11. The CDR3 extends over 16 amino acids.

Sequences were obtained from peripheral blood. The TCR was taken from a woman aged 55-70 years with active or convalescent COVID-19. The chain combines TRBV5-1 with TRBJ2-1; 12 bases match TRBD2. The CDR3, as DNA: TGCGCCAGCAGCTTGGAACCCGGACTAGCGGGGCCCCTTCAGTTCTTC. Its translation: CASSLEPGLAGPLQFF.